This entry lists 2 T cell receptor beta chains sequenced from one sample in a study of a mutant IDH1 vaccine in newly diagnosed glioma. Their specific antigens are unknown. Here immunoSEQ multiplex PCR was the method, and the copy in TCRdb shows in-frame clones only, minus some. This sample carries about 68,000 clones, 84% of them seen once, and the ten largest clones take approximately 12%. Time point given: week 35, safety follow-up. What each vaccine dose contained was 300 ug of mutant IDH1 20-mer peptide, accompanied by topical imiquimod. Source: PBMCs, taken from a glioma patient whose treatment included an IDH1 peptide vaccine. The receptors were gathered from a man younger than 35 with glioma.

The chain recombines TRBV11-2 with TRBJ1-1, with unresolved D. CDR1 and CDR2 from the germline V gene are SGHAT and FQNNGV. The CDR3 length is 12 residues. V gave up 4 bases and J gave up 2 bases, with 5 bases separating them. The CDR3 spells CASSWANTEAFF. The CDR3 DNA sequence: TGTGCCAGCAGCTGGGCCAACACTGAAGCTTTCTTT.

The rearrangement joins TRBV18 to TRBJ1-2; unclear D gene. The V gene's germline CDR1 is KGHSH and CDR2 LQKENI. Trimming shortened V by 6 bases and J by 7 bases, and 12 bases separated the two germline ends. This CDR3 is 12 amino acids long. CDR3 nucleotides: TGTGCCAGCTCCGACGCCTATGGTGGCTACACCTTC. Its protein product is CASSDAYGGYTF.